This T cell receptor (beta chain) was observed in a study of T cell responses to AZD1222 COVID-19 vaccine (dated by TCRdb to 2020 to 2022). Background on the whole study: A total of about 230 trial participants underwent TCR sequencing, of whom around 200 received two doses of AZD1222 and around 26 received two doses of the MenACWY control vaccine. Trial participants were enrolled into age subgroups of 18-55, 56-69 and 70-plus years, which contained about 160, 30 and 59 TCR-sequenced participants, respectively. Broader findings and caveats from the paper: Conclusions about previously exposed vaccinees are limited, since just a handful of AZD1222 recipients were seropositive for SARS-CoV-2 at baseline. The vaccine-associated CD4 TCRs covered the entire spike protein, and the dominant responses fell in regions 160-218 and 743-854. Because no day 14 peak-response samples were available, the repertoires could be characterized only after the peak T cell response. Participants were mostly white British and included more females than males, and it was suggested by the authors that clonal diversity may have been underestimated. Reportedly, close to half of the unique spike-specific TCRs recognized epitopes lying outside the regions that are mutated in the B.1.351 and B.1.1.7 variants. The 56-69-year group was small, and its depth increase did not reach significance, likely because of low power. Spike-specific TCR breadth and depth rose significantly after two AZD1222 doses compared with day 0 and with MenACWY recipients.

The CDR3 regions of human TCRbeta chains were analyzed by immunosequencing. The authors' pipeline ran thus. Repertoire TCRs were matched against a reference library of SARS-CoV-2-specific TCRs generated with the MIRA antigen-specificity platform. Breadth was defined as the fraction of unique TCRs that were SARS-CoV-2-associated. Depth was defined as the fraction of total T cells that were SARS-CoV-2-associated. Using the MIRA data, each spike-specific TCR was assigned both to the spike region to which the TCR was reactive and to a CD4 or CD8 class. Log10-transformed breadth and depth values were compared by one-way ANOVA with Sidak's multiple comparisons tests. Not all clones reach the TCRdb copy of this immuneACCESS table, which keeps in-frame sequences only. Checked studies attribute under half of the gap to unresolved V genes and leave the rest unexplained. D and trimming were read from the DNA, whereas the V and J calls and clone size are those reported in that table. The sample includes about 93,000 clones, with 89% observed a single time. The leading ten clones occupy roughly 2.8% of the sample.

The V and J ends are trimmed by 5 bases and 8 bases, leaving 18 bases between them. Inclusive of the bounding cysteine and phenylalanine, the CDR3 is 14 residues long. CDR3 DNA only is kept here, 42 bases in frame from base 1. The germline V gene supplies CDR1 SGHTA and CDR2 FQGTGA. What this sample's time point label stands for: baseline before first vaccination. The label giving this sample's treatment or condition can be read as: meningococcal conjugate vaccine given as trial control. Vaccinee samples came from UK trials COV001 and COV002, including a single-blind randomized controlled phase 2/3 trial of AZD1222 (ChAdOx1 nCoV-19) in healthy adults. For TCRbeta chain sequencing, PBMC samples from trial participants were taken at day 0 and at day 28 after the second dose. As for this clone: Its recognized antigen is unknown. Per-nucleotide qualities are absent, and no much larger clonotype sits a single base away.

Sample: peripheral blood, taken on day 0 of MenACWY control vaccination. The chain is assembled from TRBV7-3 and TRBJ1-1, and possibly TRBD1, on 6 matching bases. The receptor's source is an adult in good health. For the CDR3, the sequence is CASSPLGGQREAFF. The nucleotide sequence reads as follows: TGTGCCAGCAGCCCCTTGGGGGGACAACGAGAAGCTTTCTTT.